What follows is one TCR beta chain and its context. Authors' analysis steps: Cell counts per sample came from amplifying reference gene primers. Sequenced by immunoSEQ multiplex PCR; TCRdb stores in-frame clones only, minus some. That table supplies the V and J calls and clone size; D and trimming were determined from the DNA. The sample shows around 250,000 clones, about 86% of them seen only once. The germline V gene has CDR1 SGHRS and CDR2 YFSETQ. The CDR3 has 17 amino acids. V was cut by 0 bases and J by 2 bases, with 12 bases left in between. The source of the sample is a study of blood T cell repertoires in COVID-19. As for the study in general: Spain, Italy and the United States supplied samples that represented acute and convalescent COVID-19.

The V call is TRBV5-1, the J call TRBJ2-6; a weak D match, TRBD2 (6 bases). The sequence came from a man in his forties or fifties with active or convalescent COVID-19. The sequencing input was peripheral blood. For the CDR3, the DNA is TGCGCCAGCAGCTTGGCCCTCGGGAGTACTGGGGCCAACGTCCTGACTTTC. This codes for CASSLALGSTGANVLTF.